The next 9 T cell receptor beta chains were all read from a single sample in a study of blood T cells in healthy people across ages. Together with a sample-barcoded 5' primer, a J-beta primer mix was included in a second PCR lasting about 6 to 11 cycles. MiXCR, run by TCRdb on the 5' RACE reads, gives a single entry per CDR3 protein. Of 580,000 or so distinct CDR3 sequences listed, around half are singletons. Sequenced: blood. The receptor source for this set is a man older than 75 in good health.

This clonotype was found a few times. This chain joins TRBV4-2 and TRBJ2-5; 15 bases line up with TRBD2. The CDR3 runs 17 residues. Germline V gives CDR1 LGHNA, CDR2 YNFKEQ. J lost 4 bases, V lost 2 bases, and 5 bases had no gene match. The CDR3, as DNA: TGTGCCAGCAGCCAACTCGGGACTAGCGGGAGGATAGAGACCCAGTACTTC. It specifies CASSQLGTSGRIETQYF.

This chain joins TRBV3-1 and TRBJ2-7, with a tentative D call TRBD1 (6 bases). V shed 3 bases and J shed 7 bases, with 19 bases lying between them. The CDR3 is 15 amino acids. CDR1 and CDR2 (germline): LGHDT, YNNKEL (reference sequence). In nucleotides, the CDR3 is TGTGCCAGCAGCCAGCTGGGAGACAGGCGGCGGGAGCAGTACTTC. Its translation is CASSQLGDRRREQYF.

This clonotype was observed a few times. The J gene is TRBJ2-5, the V gene TRBV7-2, with D possibly being TRBD1 or TRBD2 (5 bases each). The CDR3 extends over 16 amino acids. Germline CDR1 is SGHTA and CDR2 is FQGNSA. The germline V and J ends were trimmed by 0 bases and 5 bases, with 16 bases remaining between them. The CDR3 nucleotides read TGTGCCAGCAGCTTAGCGGTGCCGGGGACGGGGGAGACCCAGTACTTC. Translating gives CASSLAVPGTGETQYF.

The gene calls are TRBV29-1 and TRBJ2-3; the match to TRBD2 covers 10 bases. CDR3 length: 15 amino acids. V shed 6 bases and J 0 bases; nucleotides not matched to a gene: 6. The germline V gene has CDR1 SQVTM and CDR2 ANQGSEA. This CDR3 is CSVQGTSVSTDTQYF. In DNA, the CDR3 is TGCAGCGTCCAAGGGACTAGCGTCAGCACAGATACGCAGTATTTT.

This clonotype was found once. The genes are TRBV7-2 and TRBJ2-4, with TRBD2 matching over 7 bases. Trimming removed 5 bases from V and 13 bases from J; junction bases left unmatched: 5. CDR1 SGHTA and CDR2 FQGNSA come from the germline V gene. The CDR3 consists of 11 residues. The CDR3 sequence: CASSAHSGQYF. Written as DNA, the CDR3 is TGTGCCAGCAGCGCACATAGCGGGCAGTACTTC.

A few counts support this clonotype. The chain joins TRBV20-1 to TRBJ2-5; D possibly corresponds to TRBD2 (6 bases). The CDR3 loop spans 11 amino acids. CDR1 is DFQATT, CDR2 SNEGSKA, per germline (reference sequence). The germline V and J ends were trimmed by 4 bases and 4 bases, with 7 bases remaining between them. CDR3 in amino acids: CSANSGETQYF. For the CDR3, the DNA is TGCAGTGCTAATAGCGGAGAGACCCAGTACTTC.

The chain recombines TRBV10-3 with TRBJ1-1; 7 nucleotides line up with TRBD1. V shed 10 bases and J 0 bases; nucleotides not matched to a gene: 8. From germline, CDR1 is ENHRY and CDR2 SYGVKD. The CDR3 has 14 residues. The CDR3 DNA reads as TGTGCCACCAAAACAGGGGCCCTGAACACTGAAGCTTTCTTT. Translated: CATKTGALNTEAFF.

CDR3 nucleotide sequence: TGTGCCAGCAGCTTTTACGGGCGGCGGACTGAAGCTTTCTTT. Its translation is CASSFYGRRTEAFF. The chain carries TRBV5-6 and TRBJ1-1; D unresolved. CDR1 and CDR2 from the germline V gene are SGHDT and YYEEEE. V lost 2 bases, J lost 5 bases, and 13 bases lay in between. This CDR3 comprises 14 residues.

CDR3 DNA sequence: TGTGCCGCTGGACAGGGACCGAACACTGAAGCTTTCTTT. It specifies CAAGQGPNTEAFF. The chain uses TRBV28 and TRBJ1-1; 8 bases are shared with TRBD1. This CDR3 has 13 residues. Germline CDR1 reads MDHEN; CDR2 reads SYDVKM. With 11 bases clipped from V and 1 base from J, the junction kept 6 bases outside the gene matches.